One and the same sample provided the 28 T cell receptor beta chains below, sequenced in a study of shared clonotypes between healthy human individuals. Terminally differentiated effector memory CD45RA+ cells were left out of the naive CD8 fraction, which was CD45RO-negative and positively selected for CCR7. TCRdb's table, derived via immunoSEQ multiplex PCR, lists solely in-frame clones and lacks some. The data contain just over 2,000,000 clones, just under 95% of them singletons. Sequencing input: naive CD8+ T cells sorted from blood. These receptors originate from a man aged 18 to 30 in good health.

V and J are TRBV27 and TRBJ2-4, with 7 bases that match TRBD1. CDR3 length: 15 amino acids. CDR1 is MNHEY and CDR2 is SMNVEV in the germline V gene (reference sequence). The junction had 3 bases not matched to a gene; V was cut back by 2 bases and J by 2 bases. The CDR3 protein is CASSLADRPKNIQYF. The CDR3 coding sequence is TGTGCCAGCAGTTTAGCGGACAGGCCCAAAAACATTCAGTACTTC.

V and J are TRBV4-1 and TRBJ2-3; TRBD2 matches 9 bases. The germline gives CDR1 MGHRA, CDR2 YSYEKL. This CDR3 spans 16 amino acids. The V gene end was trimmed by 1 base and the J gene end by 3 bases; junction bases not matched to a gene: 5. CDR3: CASSQVFSGSTDTQYF. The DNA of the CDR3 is TGCGCCAGCAGCCAAGTTTTTAGCGGGAGTACAGATACGCAGTATTTT.

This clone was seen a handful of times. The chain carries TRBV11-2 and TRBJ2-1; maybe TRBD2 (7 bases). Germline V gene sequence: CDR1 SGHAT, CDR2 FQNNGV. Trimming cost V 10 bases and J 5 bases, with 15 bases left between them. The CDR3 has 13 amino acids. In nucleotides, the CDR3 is TGTGCCACCCAAGGGGGGGGAGACAATGAGCAGTTCTTC. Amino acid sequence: CATQGGGDNEQFF.

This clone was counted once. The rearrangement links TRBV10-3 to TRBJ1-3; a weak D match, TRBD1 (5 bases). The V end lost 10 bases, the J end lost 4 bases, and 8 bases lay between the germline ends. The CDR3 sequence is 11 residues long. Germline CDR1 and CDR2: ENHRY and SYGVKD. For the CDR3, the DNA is TGTGCCACCTCAGGGGGAAACACCATATATTTT. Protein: CATSGGNTIYF.

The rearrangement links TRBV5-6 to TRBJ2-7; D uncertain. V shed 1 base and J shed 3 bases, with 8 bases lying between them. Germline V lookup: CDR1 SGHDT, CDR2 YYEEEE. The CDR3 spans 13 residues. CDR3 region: CASSLPGDYEQYF. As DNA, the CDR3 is TGTGCCAGCAGCTTGCCCGGAGACTACGAGCAGTACTTC.

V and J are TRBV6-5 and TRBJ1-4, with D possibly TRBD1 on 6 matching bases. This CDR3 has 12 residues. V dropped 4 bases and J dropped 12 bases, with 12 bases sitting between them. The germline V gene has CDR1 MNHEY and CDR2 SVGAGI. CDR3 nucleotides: TGTGCCAGCAGTTTAACAGGGAGGGAACTGTTTTTT. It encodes CASSLTGRELFF.

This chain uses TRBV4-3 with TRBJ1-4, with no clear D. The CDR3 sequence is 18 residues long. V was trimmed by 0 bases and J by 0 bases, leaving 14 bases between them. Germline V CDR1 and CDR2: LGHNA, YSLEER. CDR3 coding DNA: TGCGCCAGCAGCCAAGATCGGCTAGTGGATGCAACTAATGAAAAACTGTTTTTT. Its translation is CASSQDRLVDATNEKLFF.

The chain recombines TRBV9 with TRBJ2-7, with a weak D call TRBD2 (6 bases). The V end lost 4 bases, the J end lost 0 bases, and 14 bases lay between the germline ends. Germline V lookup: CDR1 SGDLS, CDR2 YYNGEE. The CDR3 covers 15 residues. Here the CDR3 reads CASSLSGHPSYEQYF. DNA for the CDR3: TGTGCCAGCAGCCTGAGCGGGCATCCCTCCTACGAGCAGTACTTC.

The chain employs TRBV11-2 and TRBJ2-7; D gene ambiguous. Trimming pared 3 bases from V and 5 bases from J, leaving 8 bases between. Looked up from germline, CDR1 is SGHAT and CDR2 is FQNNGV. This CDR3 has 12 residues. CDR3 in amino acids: CASSLENHEQYF. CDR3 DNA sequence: TGTGCCAGCAGCTTGGAAAACCACGAGCAGTACTTC.

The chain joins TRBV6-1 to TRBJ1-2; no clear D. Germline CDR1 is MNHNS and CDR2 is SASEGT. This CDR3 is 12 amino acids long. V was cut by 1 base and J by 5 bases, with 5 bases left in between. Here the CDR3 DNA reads TGTGCCAGCAGTGAAGTAGGGTATGGCTACACCTTC. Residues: CASSEVGYGYTF.

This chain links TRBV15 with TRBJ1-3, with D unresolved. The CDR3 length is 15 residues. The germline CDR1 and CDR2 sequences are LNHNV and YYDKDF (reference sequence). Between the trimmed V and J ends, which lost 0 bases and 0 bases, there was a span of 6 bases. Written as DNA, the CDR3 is TGTGCCACCAGCAGAGAGTCGAGCTCTGGAAACACCATATATTTT. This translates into CATSRESSSGNTIYF. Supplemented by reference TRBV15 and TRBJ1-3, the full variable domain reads DAMVIQNPRYQVTQFGKPVTLSCSQTLNHNVMYWYQQKSSQAPKLLFHYYDKDFNNEADTPDNFQSRRPNTSFCFLDIRSPGLGDTAMYLCATSRESSSGNTIYFGEGSWLTVV.

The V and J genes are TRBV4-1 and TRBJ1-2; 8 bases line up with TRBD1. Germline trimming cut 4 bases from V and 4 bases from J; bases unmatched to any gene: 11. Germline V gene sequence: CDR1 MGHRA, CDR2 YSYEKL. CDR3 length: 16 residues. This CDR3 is CASSREMTGAPYGYTF. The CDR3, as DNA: TGCGCCAGCAGCCGGGAGATGACAGGGGCGCCCTATGGCTACACCTTC.

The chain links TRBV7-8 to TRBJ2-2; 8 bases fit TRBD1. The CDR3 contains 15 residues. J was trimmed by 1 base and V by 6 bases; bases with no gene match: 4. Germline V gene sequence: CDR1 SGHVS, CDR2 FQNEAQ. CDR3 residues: CASRSGTGNTGELFF. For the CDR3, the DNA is TGTGCCAGCAGGTCCGGGACAGGGAACACCGGGGAGCTGTTTTTT.

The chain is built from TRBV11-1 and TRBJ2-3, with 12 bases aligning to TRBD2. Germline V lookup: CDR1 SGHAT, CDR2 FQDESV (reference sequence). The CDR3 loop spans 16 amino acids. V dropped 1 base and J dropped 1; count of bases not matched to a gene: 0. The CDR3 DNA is TGTGCCAGCAGCTTAGGGACTAGCGGGGGCACAGATACGCAGTATTTT. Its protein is CASSLGTSGGTDTQYF.

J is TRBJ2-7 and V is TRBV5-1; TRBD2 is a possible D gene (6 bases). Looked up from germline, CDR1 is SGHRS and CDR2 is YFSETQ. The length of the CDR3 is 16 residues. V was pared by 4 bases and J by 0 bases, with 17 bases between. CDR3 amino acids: CASSHPSSGVSYEQYF. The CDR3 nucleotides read TGCGCCAGCAGCCATCCAAGTTCGGGGGTCTCCTACGAGCAGTACTTC.

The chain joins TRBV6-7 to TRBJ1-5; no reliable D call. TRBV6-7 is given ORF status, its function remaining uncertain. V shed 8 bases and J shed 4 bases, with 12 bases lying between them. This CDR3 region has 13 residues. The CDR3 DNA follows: TGTGCCAGCCCGCGAGGACGGAATCAGCCCCAGCATTTT. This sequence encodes CASPRGRNQPQHF.

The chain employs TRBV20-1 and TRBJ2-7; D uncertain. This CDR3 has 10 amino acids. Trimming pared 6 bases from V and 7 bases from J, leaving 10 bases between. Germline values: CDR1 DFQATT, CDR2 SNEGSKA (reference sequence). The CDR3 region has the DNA TGCAGTGCGGCAGCTAAGGAGCAGTACTTC. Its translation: CSAAAKEQYF.

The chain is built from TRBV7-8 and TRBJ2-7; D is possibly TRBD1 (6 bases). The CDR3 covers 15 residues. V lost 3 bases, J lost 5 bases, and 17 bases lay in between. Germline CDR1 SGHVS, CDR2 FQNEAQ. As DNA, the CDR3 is TGTGCCAGCAGCTTTCTTCTCAGGGGCGGAAACGAGCAGTACTTC. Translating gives CASSFLLRGGNEQYF.

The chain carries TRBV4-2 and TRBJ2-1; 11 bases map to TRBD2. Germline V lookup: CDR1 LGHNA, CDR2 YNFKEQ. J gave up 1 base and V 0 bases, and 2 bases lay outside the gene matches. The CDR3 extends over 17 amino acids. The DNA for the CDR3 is TGTGCCAGCAGCCAAGAGACTAGCGGGATATCCTACAATGAGCAGTTCTTC. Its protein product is CASSQETSGISYNEQFF.

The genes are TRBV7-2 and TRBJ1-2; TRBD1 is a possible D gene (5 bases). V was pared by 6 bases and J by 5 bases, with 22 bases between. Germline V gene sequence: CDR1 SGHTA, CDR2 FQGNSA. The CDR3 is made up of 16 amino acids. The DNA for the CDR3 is TGTGCCAGCAGTTTGGAGACAGTATCTTATGGGTATGGCTACACCTTC. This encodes CASSLETVSYGYGYTF.

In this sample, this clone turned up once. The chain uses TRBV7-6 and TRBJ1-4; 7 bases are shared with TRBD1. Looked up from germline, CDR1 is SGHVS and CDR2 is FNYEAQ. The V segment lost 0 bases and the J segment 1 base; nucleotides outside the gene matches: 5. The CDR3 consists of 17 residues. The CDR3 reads CASSLATGLRTNEKLFF. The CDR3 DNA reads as TGTGCCAGCAGCTTAGCGACAGGGCTACGAACTAATGAAAAACTGTTTTTT.

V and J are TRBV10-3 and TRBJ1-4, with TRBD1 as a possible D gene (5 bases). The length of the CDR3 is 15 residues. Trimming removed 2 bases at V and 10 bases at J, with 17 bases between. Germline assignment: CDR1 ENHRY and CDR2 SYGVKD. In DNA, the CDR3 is TGTGCCATCAGTGAGGGAGGAGGGGACGTGGGAAAACTGTTTTTT. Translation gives CAISEGGGDVGKLFF.

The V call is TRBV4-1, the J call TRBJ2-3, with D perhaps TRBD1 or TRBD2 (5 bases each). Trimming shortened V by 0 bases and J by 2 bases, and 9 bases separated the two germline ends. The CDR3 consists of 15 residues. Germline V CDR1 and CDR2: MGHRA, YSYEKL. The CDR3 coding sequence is TGCGCCAGCAGCCAAGAGGCAGGGACCACAGATACGCAGTATTTT. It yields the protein CASSQEAGTTDTQYF.

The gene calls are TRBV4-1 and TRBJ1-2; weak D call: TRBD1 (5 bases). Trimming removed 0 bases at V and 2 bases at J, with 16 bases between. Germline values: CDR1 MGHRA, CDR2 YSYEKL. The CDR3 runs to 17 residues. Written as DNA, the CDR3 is TGCGCCAGCAGCCAAGACCCGGCAGGGAGCCCCAACTATGGCTACACCTTC. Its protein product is CASSQDPAGSPNYGYTF.

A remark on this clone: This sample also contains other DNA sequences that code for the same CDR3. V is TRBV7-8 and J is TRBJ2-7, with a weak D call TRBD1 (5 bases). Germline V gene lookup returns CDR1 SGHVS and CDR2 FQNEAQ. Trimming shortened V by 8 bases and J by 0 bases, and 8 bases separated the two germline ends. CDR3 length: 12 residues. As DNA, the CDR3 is TGTGCCAGCGGGGCGGTCTCCTACGAGCAGTACTTC. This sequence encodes CASGAVSYEQYF.

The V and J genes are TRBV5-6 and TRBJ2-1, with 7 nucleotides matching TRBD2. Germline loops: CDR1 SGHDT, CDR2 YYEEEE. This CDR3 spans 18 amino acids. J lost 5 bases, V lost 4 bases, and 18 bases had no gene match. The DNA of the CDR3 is TGTGCCAGCAGCCCGCAGCCCCCCCGGGGGGAGGGAGACAATGAGCAGTTCTTC. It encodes CASSPQPPRGEGDNEQFF.

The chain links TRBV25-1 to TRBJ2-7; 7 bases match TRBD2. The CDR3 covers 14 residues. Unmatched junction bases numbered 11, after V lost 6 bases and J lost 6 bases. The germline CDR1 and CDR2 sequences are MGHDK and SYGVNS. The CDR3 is CASRGQREVSEQYF. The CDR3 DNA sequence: TGTGCCAGCAGAGGACAACGGGAGGTTAGCGAGCAGTACTTC.

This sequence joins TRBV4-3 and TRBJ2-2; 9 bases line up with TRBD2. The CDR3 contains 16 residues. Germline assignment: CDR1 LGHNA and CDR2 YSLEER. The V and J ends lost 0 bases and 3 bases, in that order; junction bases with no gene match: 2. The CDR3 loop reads CASSQDRGGDTGELFF. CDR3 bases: TGCGCCAGCAGCCAAGATCGCGGGGGGGACACCGGGGAGCTGTTTTTT.